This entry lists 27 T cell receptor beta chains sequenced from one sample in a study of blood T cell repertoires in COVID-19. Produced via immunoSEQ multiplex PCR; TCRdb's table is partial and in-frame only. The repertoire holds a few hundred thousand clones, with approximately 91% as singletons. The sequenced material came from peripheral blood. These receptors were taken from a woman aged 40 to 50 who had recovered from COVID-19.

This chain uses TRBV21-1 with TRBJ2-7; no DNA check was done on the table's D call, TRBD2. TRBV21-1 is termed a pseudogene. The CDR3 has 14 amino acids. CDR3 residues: CASSNSGSEYEQYF. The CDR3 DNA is TGTGCCAGCAGCAATAGCGGGAGTGAGTACGAGCAGTACTTC.

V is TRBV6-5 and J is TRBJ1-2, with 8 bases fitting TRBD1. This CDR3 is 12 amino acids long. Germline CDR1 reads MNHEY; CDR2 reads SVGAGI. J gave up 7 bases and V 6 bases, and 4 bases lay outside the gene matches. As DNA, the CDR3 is TGTGCCAGCAGGGGGGACAGGCTTGGCTACACCTTC. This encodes CASRGDRLGYTF.

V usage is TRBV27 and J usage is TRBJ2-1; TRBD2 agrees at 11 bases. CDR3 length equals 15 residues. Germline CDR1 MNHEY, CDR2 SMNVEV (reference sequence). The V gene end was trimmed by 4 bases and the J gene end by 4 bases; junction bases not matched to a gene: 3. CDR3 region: CASSSLAGVYNEQFF. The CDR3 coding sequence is TGTGCCAGCAGTTCACTAGCGGGAGTATACAATGAGCAGTTCTTC.

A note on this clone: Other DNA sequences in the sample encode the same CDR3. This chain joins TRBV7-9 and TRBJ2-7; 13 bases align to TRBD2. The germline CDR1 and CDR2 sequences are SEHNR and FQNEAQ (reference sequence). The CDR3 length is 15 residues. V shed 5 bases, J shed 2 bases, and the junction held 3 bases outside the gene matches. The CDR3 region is CASSPGTSGAYEQYF. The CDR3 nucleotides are TGTGCCAGCAGCCCAGGGACTAGCGGGGCCTACGAGCAGTACTTC.

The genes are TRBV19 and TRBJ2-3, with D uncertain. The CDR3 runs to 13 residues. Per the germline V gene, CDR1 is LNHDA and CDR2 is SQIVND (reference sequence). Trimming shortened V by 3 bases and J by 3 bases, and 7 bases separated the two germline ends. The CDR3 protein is CASSIRLTDTQYF. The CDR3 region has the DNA TGTGCCAGTAGTATCCGACTGACAGATACGCAGTATTTT.

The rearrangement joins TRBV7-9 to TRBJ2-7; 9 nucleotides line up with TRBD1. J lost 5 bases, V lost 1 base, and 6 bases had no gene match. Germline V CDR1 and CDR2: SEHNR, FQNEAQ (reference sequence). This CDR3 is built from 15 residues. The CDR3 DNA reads TGTGCCAGCAGCTTAGAGGGACAGGGTACCCACGAGCAGTACTTC. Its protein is CASSLEGQGTHEQYF. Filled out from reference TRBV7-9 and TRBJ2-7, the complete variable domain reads DTGVSQNPRHKITKRGQNVTFRCDPISEHNRLYWYRQTLGQGPEFLTYFQNEAQLEKSRLLSDRFSAERPKGSFSTLEIQRTEQGDSAMYLCASSLEGQGTHEQYFGPGTRLTVT.

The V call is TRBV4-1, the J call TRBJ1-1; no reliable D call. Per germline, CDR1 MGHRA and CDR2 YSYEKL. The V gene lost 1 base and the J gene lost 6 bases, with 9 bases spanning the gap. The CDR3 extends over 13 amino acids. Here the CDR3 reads CASSQAARSEAFF. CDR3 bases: TGCGCCAGCAGCCAAGCCGCCAGGTCTGAAGCTTTCTTT.

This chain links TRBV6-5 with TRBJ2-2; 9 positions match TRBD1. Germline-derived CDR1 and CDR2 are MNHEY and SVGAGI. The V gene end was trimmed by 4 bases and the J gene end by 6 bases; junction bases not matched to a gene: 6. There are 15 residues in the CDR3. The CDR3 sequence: CASSSGQGFAGELFF. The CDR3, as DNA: TGTGCCAGCAGTTCCGGACAGGGGTTCGCCGGGGAGCTGTTTTTT.

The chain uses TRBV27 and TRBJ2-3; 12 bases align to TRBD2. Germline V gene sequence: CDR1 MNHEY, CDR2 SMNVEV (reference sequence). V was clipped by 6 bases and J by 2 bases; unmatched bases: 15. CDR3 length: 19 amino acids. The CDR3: CASRSTSGSGGAATDTQYF. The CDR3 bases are TGTGCCAGCAGGTCGACTAGCGGGAGTGGTGGGGCTGCCACAGATACGCAGTATTTT.

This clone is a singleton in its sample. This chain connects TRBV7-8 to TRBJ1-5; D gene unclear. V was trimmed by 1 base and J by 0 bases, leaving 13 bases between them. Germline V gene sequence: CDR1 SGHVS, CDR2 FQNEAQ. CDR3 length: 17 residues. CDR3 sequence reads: CASSLGEVFYSNQPQHF. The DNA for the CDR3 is TGTGCCAGCAGCTTAGGAGAAGTATTTTATAGCAATCAGCCCCAGCATTTT.

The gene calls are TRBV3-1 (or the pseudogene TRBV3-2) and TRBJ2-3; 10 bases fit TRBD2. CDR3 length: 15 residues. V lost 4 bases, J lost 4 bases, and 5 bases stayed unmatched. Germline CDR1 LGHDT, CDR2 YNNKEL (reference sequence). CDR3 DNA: TGTGCCAGCAGCCCACTAGCGGGGAGGGCAGATACGCAGTATTTT. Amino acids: CASSPLAGRADTQYF.

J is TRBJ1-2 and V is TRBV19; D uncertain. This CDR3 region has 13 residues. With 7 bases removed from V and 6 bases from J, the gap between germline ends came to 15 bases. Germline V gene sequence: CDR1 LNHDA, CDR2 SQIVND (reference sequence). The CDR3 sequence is CASTTSWADGYTF. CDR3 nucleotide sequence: TGTGCCAGTACCACTAGTTGGGCGGATGGCTACACCTTC.

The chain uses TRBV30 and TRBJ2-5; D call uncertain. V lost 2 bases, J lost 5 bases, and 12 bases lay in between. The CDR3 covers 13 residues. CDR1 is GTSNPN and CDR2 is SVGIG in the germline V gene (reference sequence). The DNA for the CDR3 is TGTGCCTGGAGTCCCAGCTGGAGTGAGACCCAGTACTTC. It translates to CAWSPSWSETQYF.

CDR3: CASRERQGSGELFF. CDR3 nucleotides: TGTGCCAGCAGGGAACGACAGGGCAGCGGGGAGCTGTTTTTT. V and J are TRBV7-3 and TRBJ2-2, with TRBD1 identical over 7 bases. V was pared by 6 bases and J by 7 bases, with 8 bases of the junction left unmatched. The CDR3 loop spans 14 amino acids. Per germline, CDR1 SGHTA and CDR2 FQGTGA. Supplemented by reference TRBV7-3 and TRBJ2-2, the full variable domain reads GAGVSQTPSNKVTEKGKYVELRCDPISGHTALYWYRQSLGQGPEFLIYFQGTGAADDSGLPNDRFFAVRPEGSVSTLKIQRTERGDSAVYLCASRERQGSGELFFGEGSRLTVL.

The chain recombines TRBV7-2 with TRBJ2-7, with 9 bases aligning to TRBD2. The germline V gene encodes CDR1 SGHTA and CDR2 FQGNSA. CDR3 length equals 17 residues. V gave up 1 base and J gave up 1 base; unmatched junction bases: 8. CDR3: CASSLGPLAGLSYEQYF. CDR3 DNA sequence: TGTGCCAGCAGCTTAGGGCCTCTAGCGGGACTATCCTACGAGCAGTACTTC. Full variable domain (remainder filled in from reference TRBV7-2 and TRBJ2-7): GAGVSQSPSNKVTEKGKDVELRCDPISGHTALYWYRQSLGQGLEFLIYFQGNSAPDKSGLPSDRFSAERTGGSVSTLTIQRTQQEDSAVYLCASSLGPLAGLSYEQYFGPGTRLTVT.

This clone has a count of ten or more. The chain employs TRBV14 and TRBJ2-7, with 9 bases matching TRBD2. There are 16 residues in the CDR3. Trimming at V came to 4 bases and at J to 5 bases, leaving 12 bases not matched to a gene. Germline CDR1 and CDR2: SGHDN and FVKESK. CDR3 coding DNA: TGTGCCAGCAGCCGACCACCCCTAGCGGGATCCCACGAGCAGTACTTC. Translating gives CASSRPPLAGSHEQYF.

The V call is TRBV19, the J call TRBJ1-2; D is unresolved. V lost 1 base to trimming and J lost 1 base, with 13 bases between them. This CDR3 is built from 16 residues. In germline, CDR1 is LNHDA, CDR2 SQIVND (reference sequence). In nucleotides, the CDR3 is TGTGCCAGTAGTATAGCCCCGCGCGGGGTTAACTATGGCTACACCTTC. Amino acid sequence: CASSIAPRGVNYGYTF.

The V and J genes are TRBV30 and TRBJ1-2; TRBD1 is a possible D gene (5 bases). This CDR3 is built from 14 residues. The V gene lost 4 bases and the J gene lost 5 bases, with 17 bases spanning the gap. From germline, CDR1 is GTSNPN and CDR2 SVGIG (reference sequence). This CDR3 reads CAWTTSDSIYGYTF. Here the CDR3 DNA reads TGTGCCTGGACGACCAGCGACAGCATTTATGGCTACACCTTC.

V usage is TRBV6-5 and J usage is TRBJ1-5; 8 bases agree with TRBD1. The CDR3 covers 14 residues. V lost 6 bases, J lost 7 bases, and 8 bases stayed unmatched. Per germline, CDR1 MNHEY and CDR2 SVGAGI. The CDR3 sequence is CASRSRTGWQPQHF. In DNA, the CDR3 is TGTGCCAGCAGATCCAGGACAGGGTGGCAGCCCCAGCATTTT.

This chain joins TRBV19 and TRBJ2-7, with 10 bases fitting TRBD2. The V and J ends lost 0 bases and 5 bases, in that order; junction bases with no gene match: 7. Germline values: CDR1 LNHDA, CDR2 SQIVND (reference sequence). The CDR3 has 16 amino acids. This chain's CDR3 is CASSIDPSGSSHEQYF. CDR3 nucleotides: TGTGCCAGTAGTATAGACCCTAGCGGGAGTTCCCACGAGCAGTACTTC.

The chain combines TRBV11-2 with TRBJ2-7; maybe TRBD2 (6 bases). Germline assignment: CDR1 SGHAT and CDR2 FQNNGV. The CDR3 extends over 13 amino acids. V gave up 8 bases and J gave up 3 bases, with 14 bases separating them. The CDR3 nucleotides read TGTGCCAGCGCTAGGAGGGGAGGCTACGAGCAGTACTTC. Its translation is CASARRGGYEQYF.

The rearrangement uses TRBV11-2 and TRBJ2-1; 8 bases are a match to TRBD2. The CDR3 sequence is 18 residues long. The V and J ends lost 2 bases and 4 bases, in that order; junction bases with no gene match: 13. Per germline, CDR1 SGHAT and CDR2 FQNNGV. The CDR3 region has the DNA TGTGCCAGCAGCTTATTAATGGACGGGAGGGCCAGTTACAATGAGCAGTTCTTC. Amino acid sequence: CASSLLMDGRASYNEQFF.

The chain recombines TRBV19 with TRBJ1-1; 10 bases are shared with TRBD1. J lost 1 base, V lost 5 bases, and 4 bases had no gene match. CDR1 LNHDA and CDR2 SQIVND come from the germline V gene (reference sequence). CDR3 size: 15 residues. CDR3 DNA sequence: TGTGCCAGTAGTCCCCGGACAGGGGGGAACACTGAAGCTTTCTTT. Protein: CASSPRTGGNTEAFF.

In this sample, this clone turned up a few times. This CDR3 reads CAWSMSGLAGTQETQYF. The CDR3 bases are TGTGCCTGGAGCATGAGCGGGCTAGCGGGTACCCAAGAGACCCAGTACTTC. The chain joins TRBV30 to TRBJ2-5; 8 bases match TRBD2. There are 17 residues in the CDR3. Losses at the gene ends were 3 bases for V and 1 base for J; bases not matched to a gene: 13. Per germline, CDR1 GTSNPN and CDR2 SVGIG (reference sequence).

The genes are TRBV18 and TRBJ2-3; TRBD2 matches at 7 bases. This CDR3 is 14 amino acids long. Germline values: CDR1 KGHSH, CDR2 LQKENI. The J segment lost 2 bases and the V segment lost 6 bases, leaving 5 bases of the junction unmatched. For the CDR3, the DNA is TGTGCCAGCTCCCTCCGGGAGGTCACAGATACGCAGTATTTT. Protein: CASSLREVTDTQYF.

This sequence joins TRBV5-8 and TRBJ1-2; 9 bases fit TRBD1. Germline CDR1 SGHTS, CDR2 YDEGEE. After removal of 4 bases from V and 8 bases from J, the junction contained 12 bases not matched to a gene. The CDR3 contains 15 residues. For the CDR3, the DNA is TGTGCCAGCAGCCTCCGTCCCGGGACAGGGTCCGGCTACACCTTC. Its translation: CASSLRPGTGSGYTF. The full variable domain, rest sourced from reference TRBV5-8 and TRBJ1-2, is EAGVTQSPTHLIKTRGQQATLRCSPISGHTSVYWYQQALGLGLQFLLWYDEGEERNRGNFPPRFSGRQFPNYSSELNVNALELEDSALYLCASSLRPGTGSGYTFGSGTRLTVV.

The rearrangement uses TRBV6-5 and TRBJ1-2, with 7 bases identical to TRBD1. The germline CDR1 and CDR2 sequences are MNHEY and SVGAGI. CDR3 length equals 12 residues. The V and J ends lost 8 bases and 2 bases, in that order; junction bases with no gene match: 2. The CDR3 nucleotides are TGTGCCAGCCGGGGACAGAACTATGGCTACACCTTC. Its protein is CASRGQNYGYTF.